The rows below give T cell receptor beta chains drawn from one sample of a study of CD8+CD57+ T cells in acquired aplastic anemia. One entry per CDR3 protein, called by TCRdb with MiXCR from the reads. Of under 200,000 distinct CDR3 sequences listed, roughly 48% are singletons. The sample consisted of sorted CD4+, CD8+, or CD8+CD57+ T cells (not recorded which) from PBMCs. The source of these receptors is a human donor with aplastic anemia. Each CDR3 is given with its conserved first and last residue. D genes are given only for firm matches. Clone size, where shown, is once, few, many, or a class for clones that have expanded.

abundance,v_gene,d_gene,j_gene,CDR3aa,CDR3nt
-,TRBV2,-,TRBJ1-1,CAGRQPMNTEAFF,TGTGCCGGAAGACAGCCTATGAACACTGAAGCTTTCTTT
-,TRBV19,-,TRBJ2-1,CASSVWPPWNEQFF,TGTGCCAGTAGTGTCTGGCCCCCTTGGAATGAGCAGTTCTTC
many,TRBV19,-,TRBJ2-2,CASTRTGELFF,TGTGCCAGTACCCGCACCGGGGAGCTGTTTTTT
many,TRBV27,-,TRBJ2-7,CASSLGRGHEQYF,TGTGCCAGCAGTTTGGGCAGGGGACACGAGCAGTACTTC
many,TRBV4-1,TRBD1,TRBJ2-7,CASSQDEDRVRGQYF,TGCGCCAGCAGCCAAGACGAGGACAGGGTACGCGGGCAGTACTTC
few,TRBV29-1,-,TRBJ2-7,CSVRNGRTSTYEQYF,TGCAGCGTTAGGAACGGCAGAACCAGTACCTACGAGCAGTACTTC
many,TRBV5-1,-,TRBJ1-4,CASSQSGGATNEKLFF,TGCGCCAGCAGCCAGTCGGGGGGCGCAACTAATGAAAAACTGTTTTTT
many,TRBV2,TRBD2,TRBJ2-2,CASRAGLAEGTGELFF,TGTGCCAGCAGGGCCGGACTAGCGGAGGGGACCGGGGAGCTGTTTTTT
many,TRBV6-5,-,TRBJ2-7,CASSWSDGTYEQYF,TGTGCCAGCAGTTGGTCCGACGGGACCTACGAGCAGTACTTC
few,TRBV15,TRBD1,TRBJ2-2,CATSRPRDRVTGELFF,TGTGCCACCAGCCGACCTCGGGACAGGGTTACCGGGGAGCTGTTTTTT
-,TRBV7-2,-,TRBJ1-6,CASSRRGGSPLHF,TGTGCCAGCAGCAGAAGAGGGGGTTCACCCCTCCACTTT
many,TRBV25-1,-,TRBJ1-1,CASSPGGGGLEAFF,TGTGCCAGCTCCCCCGGGGGGGGTGGATTGGAAGCTTTCTTT
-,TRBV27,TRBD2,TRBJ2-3,CASSLVAGGGTDTQYF,TGTGCCAGCAGTTTAGTGGCGGGAGGGGGCACAGATACGCAGTATTTT
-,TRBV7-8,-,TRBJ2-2,CASSTLRELFF,TGTGCCAGCAGCACCTTGAGGGAGCTGTTTTTT
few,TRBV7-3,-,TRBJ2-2,CASSLTGIGTLNTGELFF,TGTGCCAGCAGCTTAACGGGGATAGGGACATTGAACACCGGGGAGCTGTTTTTT
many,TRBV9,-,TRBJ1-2,CASSVGTDNPTYGYTF,TGTGCCAGCAGCGTAGGGACAGACAACCCGACATATGGCTACACCTTC
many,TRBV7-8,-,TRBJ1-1,CASSSGTHSTEAFF,TGTGCCAGCAGCAGCGGGACTCACTCCACTGAAGCTTTCTTT
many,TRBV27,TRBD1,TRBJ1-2,CASSPGTGLGYTF,TGTGCCAGCAGTCCCGGGACAGGTCTTGGCTACACCTTC
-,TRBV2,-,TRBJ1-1,CASSERGNTEAFF,TGTGCCAGCAGTGAGCGGGGGAACACTGAAGCTTTCTTT
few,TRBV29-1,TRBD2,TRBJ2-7,CSVELASGAYEQYF,TGCAGCGTTGAACTGGCTAGCGGGGCCTACGAGCAGTACTTC
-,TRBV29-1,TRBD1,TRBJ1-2,CSVDPGTGILGYTF,TGCAGCGTTGATCCCGGGACAGGGATTTTGGGCTACACCTTC
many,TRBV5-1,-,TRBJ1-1,CASSLGPGFGEAFF,TGCGCCAGCAGCTTGGGCCCGGGGTTCGGTGAAGCTTTCTTT
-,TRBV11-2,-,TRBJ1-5,CASSLGAGGPYSNQPQHF,TGTGCCAGCAGCTTAGGTGCTGGGGGGCCCTATAGCAATCAGCCCCAGCATTTT
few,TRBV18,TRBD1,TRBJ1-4,CASSPTGDRNEKLFF,TGTGCCAGCTCACCGACAGGGGACCGTAATGAAAAACTGTTTTTT
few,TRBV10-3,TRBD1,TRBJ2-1,CAIRSGQGAHEQFF,TGTGCCATCAGATCGGGACAGGGGGCGCATGAGCAGTTCTTC
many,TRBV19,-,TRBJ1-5,CASSKPWNQPQHF,TGTGCCAGTAGTAAGCCTTGGAATCAGCCCCAGCATTTT
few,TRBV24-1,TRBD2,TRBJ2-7,CATSDAGTSGRYEQYF,TGTGCCACCAGTGATGCTGGGACTAGCGGGAGATACGAGCAGTACTTC
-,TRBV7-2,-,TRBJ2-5,CASSSGQETQYF,TGTGCCAGCAGCTCTGGACAAGAGACCCAGTACTTC
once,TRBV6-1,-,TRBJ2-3,CACSDGLPTDTQYF,TGTGCCTGCAGTGATGGGCTCCCCACAGATACGCAGTATTTT
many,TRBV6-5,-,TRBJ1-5,CASSWGLGNQPQHF,TGTGCCAGCAGTTGGGGCCTTGGCAATCAGCCCCAGCATTTT
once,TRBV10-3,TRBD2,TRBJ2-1,CAIREGLAFEQFF,TGTGCCATCAGGGAGGGACTAGCGTTTGAGCAGTTCTTC
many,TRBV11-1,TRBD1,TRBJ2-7,CASSLAPGQGDEQYF,TGTGCCAGCAGCTTAGCACCGGGACAGGGCGACGAGCAGTACTTC
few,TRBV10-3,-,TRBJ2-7,CAITRGGGAYEQYF,TGTGCCATCACGAGGGGGGGAGGGGCCTACGAGCAGTACTTC
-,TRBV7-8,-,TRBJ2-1,CASSRPRGTGPGRLTYNEQFF,TGTGCCAGCAGCCGCCCTAGGGGGACCGGCCCGGGAAGGCTTACCTACAATGAGCAGTTCTTC
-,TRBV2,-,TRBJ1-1,CAGTVGVGTEAFF,TGTGCCGGCACGGTAGGGGTGGGCACTGAAGCTTTCTTT
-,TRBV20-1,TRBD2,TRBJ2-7,CSAPGLVGSYEQYF,TGCAGTGCTCCTGGACTAGTGGGGTCCTACGAGCAGTACTTC
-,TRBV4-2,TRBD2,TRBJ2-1,CASSRIRLANNEQFF,TGTGCCAGCAGCCGTATCCGACTAGCCAACAATGAGCAGTTCTTC
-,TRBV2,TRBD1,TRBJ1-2,CASQKDRGDYGYTF,TGTGCCAGCCAAAAGGACAGGGGAGACTATGGCTACACCTTC
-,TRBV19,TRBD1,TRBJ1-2,CASWDRVHYGYTF,TGCGCCAGTTGGGACAGGGTCCACTATGGCTACACCTTC
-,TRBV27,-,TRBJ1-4,CASSLATNEKLFF,TGTGCCAGCAGTTTGGCAACTAATGAAAAACTGTTTTTT
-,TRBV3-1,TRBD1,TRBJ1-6,CASSPGTANSPLHF,TGTGCCAGCAGCCCAGGGACAGCAAATTCACCCCTCCACTTT
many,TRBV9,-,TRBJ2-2,CASTEENTGELFF,TGTGCCAGCACCGAAGAGAACACCGGGGAGCTGTTTTTT
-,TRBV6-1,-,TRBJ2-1,CASRRDGKSNEQFF,TGTGCCAGCAGACGGGACGGCAAATCCAATGAGCAGTTCTTC
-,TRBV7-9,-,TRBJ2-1,CASSLGSGNEQFF,TGTGCCAGCAGCTTAGGATCCGGTAATGAGCAGTTCTTC
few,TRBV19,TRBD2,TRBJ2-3,CASSTTSGGTDTQYF,TGTGCCAGTAGTACCACTAGCGGGGGCACAGATACGCAGTATTTT